Listed below are T cell receptor beta chains from one sample, sequenced in a study of siplizumab effects on memory and regulatory T cells. Repertoires were generated with immunoSEQ multiplex PCR, while TCRdb's copy carries only in-frame clones and drops some. The sample has under 95,000 clones, 94% seen once; the top ten hold approximately 0.31%. Sequencing was performed on non-Treg CD4+ T cells sorted from blood. These receptor sequences come from a human donor in good health. Both conserved end residues are part of each CDR3. The D gene is left open where the match is weak. Clone size is stated in some rows and not others, as once, few, many or a class when expanded.

D: .; length: 13; size: .; V: TRBV13; J: TRBJ2-5; DNA: TGTGCCAGCAGTCCGCCAGGGGTCGAGACCCAGTACTTC; CDR3: CASSPPGVETQYF
D: .; length: 13; size: few; V: TRBV10-3; J: TRBJ1-1; DNA: TGTGCCATCACCCAGGGGCCGAACACTGAAGCTTTCTTT; CDR3: CAITQGPNTEAFF
D: .; length: 11; size: .; V: TRBV20-1; J: TRBJ1-1; DNA: TGCGGCGGAACGGGGAACACTGAAGCTTTCTTT; CDR3: CGGTGNTEAFF
D: TRBD1; length: 13; size: .; V: TRBV5-1; J: TRBJ1-1; DNA: TGCGCCAGCAGCGTCGGGACAGGGGCTGAAGCTTTCTTT; CDR3: CASSVGTGAEAFF
D: .; length: 14; size: few; V: TRBV10-2; J: TRBJ1-1; DNA: TGCGCCAGCAGTGAGTCGGGAGGGGCCCGAATGGCTTTCTTT; CDR3: CASSESGGARMAFF
D: .; length: 13; size: .; V: TRBV18; J: TRBJ2-3; DNA: TGTGCCAGCTCCCCAGGGCGGACAGATACGCAGTATTTT; CDR3: CASSPGRTDTQYF
D: .; length: 15; size: .; V: TRBV5-4; J: TRBJ2-5; DNA: TGTGCCAGCAGCTTGTTTGGCAGCCTTCAAGAGACCCAGTACTTC; CDR3: CASSLFGSLQETQYF
D: .; length: 14; size: .; V: TRBV2; J: TRBJ2-3; DNA: TGTGCCAGCAGCCTGACTGTTAGCACAGATACGCAGTATTTT; CDR3: CASSLTVSTDTQYF
D: .; length: 15; size: few; V: TRBV19; J: TRBJ1-1; DNA: TGTGCCAGTAGTATACAGGGAGGGGTGAACACTGAAGCTTTCTTT; CDR3: CASSIQGGVNTEAFF
D: .; length: 15; size: .; V: TRBV6-6; J: TRBJ1-5; DNA: TGTGCCAGCAGTTGGGATCAGGGTACGGGACAGCCCCAGCATTTT; CDR3: CASSWDQGTGQPQHF
D: .; length: 14; size: once; V: TRBV5-4; J: TRBJ1-6; DNA: TGTGCCAGCAGCCCAAAACAGGGTACCTCACCCCTCCACTTT; CDR3: CASSPKQGTSPLHF
D: TRBD1; length: 14; size: .; V: TRBV18; J: TRBJ2-1; DNA: TGTGCCAGCTCACCACCGACAGGGCAGAATGAGCAGTTCTTC; CDR3: CASSPPTGQNEQFF
D: TRBD1; length: 15; size: .; V: TRBV7-3; J: TRBJ2-3; DNA: TGTGCCAGCAGCCCCGGACAGGGGGCCATAGATACGCAGTATTTT; CDR3: CASSPGQGAIDTQYF
D: .; length: 13; size: once; V: TRBV6-6; J: TRBJ1-2; DNA: TGTGCCAGTACACTTCAGGGTTTATACGGCTACACCTTC; CDR3: CASTLQGLYGYTF
D: TRBD1; length: 15; size: .; V: TRBV5-1; J: TRBJ2-7; DNA: TGCGCCAGCAGCTCCCAGGGGGCTTTAAGGGACGAGCAGTACTTC; CDR3: CASSSQGALRDEQYF
D: .; length: 13; size: .; V: TRBV9; J: TRBJ2-3; DNA: TGTGCCAGCAGCGTAGGGGGTCGGGATACGCAGTATTTT; CDR3: CASSVGGRDTQYF
D: TRBD2; length: 15; size: .; V: TRBV6-4; J: TRBJ2-3; DNA: TGTGCCAGCAAGACTAGCGGGGCTAGCACAGATACGCAGTATTTT; CDR3: CASKTSGASTDTQYF
D: .; length: 14; size: .; V: TRBV2; J: TRBJ2-7; DNA: TGTGCCAGCAGGACGACTAGATCGTCCTCCGAGCAGTACTTC; CDR3: CASRTTRSSSEQYF
D: .; length: 13; size: .; V: TRBV19; J: TRBJ2-1; DNA: TGTGCCAGTAGTATGAGGGGAGCCAATGAGCAGTTCTTC; CDR3: CASSMRGANEQFF
D: TRBD2; length: 16; size: .; V: TRBV5-1; J: TRBJ2-2; DNA: TGCGCCAGCAGTCCAAGGACTAGCGGGAGGGCCGGGGAGCTGTTTTTT; CDR3: CASSPRTSGRAGELFF
D: .; length: 13; size: .; V: TRBV19; J: TRBJ2-7; DNA: TGTGCCAGTAGCAGACCGGGACTCCCTCGGCAGTACTTC; CDR3: CASSRPGLPRQYF
D: .; length: 14; size: .; V: TRBV5-6; J: TRBJ1-6; DNA: TGTGCCAGCAATAGCGGGGGAGGCTATTCACCCCTCCACTTT; CDR3: CASNSGGGYSPLHF
D: .; length: 15; size: .; V: TRBV7-9; J: TRBJ2-2; DNA: TGTGCCAGCAGCTTAGTTCGGCATTACACCGGGGAGCTGTTTTTT; CDR3: CASSLVRHYTGELFF
D: .; length: 14; size: .; V: TRBV5-6; J: TRBJ2-3; DNA: TGTGCCAGCAGGTCATATGGGGCCACAGATACGCAGTATTTT; CDR3: CASRSYGATDTQYF
D: TRBD1; length: 13; size: .; V: TRBV5-1; J: TRBJ2-4; DNA: TGCGCCAGCAGCCCCTCGACAGGGAACATTCAGTACTTC; CDR3: CASSPSTGNIQYF
D: .; length: 12; size: .; V: TRBV27; J: TRBJ1-5; DNA: TGTGCCAGCAGTTATATAGGTCAGCCCCAGCATTTT; CDR3: CASSYIGQPQHF
D: .; length: 16; size: .; V: TRBV19; J: TRBJ2-2; DNA: TGTGCCAGTAGTATTGCGGGGGCCCTGAGGGCCGGGGAGCTGTTTTTT; CDR3: CASSIAGALRAGELFF
D: .; length: 14; size: .; V: TRBV6-5; J: TRBJ1-2; DNA: TGTGCCAGCAGTTCGCGACAGACCAGATATGGCTACACCTTC; CDR3: CASSSRQTRYGYTF
D: .; length: 13; size: .; V: TRBV13; J: TRBJ2-3; DNA: TGTGCCAGCTCGGAGGGTAGCACAGATACGCAGTATTTT; CDR3: CASSEGSTDTQYF